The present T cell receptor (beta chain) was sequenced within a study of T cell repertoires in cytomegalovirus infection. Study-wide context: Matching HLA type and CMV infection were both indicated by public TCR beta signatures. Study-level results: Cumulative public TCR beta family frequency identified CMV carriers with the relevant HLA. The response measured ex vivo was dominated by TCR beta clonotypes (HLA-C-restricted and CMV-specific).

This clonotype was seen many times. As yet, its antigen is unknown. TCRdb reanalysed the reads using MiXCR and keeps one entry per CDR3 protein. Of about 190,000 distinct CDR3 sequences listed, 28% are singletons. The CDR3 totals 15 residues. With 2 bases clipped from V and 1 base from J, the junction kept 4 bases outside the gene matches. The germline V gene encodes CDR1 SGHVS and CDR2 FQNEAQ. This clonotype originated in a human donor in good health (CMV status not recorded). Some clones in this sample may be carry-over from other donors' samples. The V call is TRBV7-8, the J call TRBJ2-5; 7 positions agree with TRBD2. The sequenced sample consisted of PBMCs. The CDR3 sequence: CASSLRLAVQETQYF. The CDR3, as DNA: TGTGCCAGCAGCTTACGCCTAGCGGTCCAAGAGACCCAGTACTTC.